Here is one T cell receptor beta chain with its context. Its antigen is as yet unknown. Some clones are missing from TCRdb's copy, which holds only in-frame ones; the method was immunoSEQ multiplex PCR. The sample records over 50,000 clones, roughly nine tenths being singletons. The record originates from a study of PD-1 blockade in classical Hodgkin lymphoma. Study-wide background: Patients received nivolumab 3 mg/kg intravenously every 2 weeks. Regarding the study as a whole: By C4D1 there was a significant rise in CD4+ TCR diversity but not in CD8+ TCR diversity. Complete responders started with a diversity level that resembled newly diagnosed patients at baseline. The study reported lower baseline TCR diversity in newly diagnosed patients than in healthy donors.

Noted time point: cycle 4 day 1 (C4D1), after six to seven weeks of nivolumab. Relapses following autologous stem cell transplantation were seen in all patients, with brentuximab vedotin exposure varying. The CDR3 is 15 residues long. After removal of 4 bases from V and 2 bases from J, the junction contained 3 bases not matched to a gene. Germline assignment: CDR1 SGHRS and CDR2 YFSETQ. The receptor was isolated from a human donor with classical Hodgkin lymphoma. The genes are TRBV5-1 and TRBJ2-2; 9 nucleotides line up with TRBD1. The starting material was peripheral blood mononuclear cells (PBMCs), obtained before the fourth cycle of nivolumab. In DNA, the CDR3 is TGCGCCAGCAGCAGGGACAGGGCAAACACCGGGGAGCTGTTTTTT. Translating it yields CASSRDRANTGELFF.